These T cell receptor beta chains were read from a single sample in a study of technical replicates of blood from a few donors. Sequencing was performed with immunoSEQ multiplex PCR; in TCRdb, only in-frame clones are kept and a portion is missing. The sample carries 84,000 or so clones, around 93% recorded once. The sequencing input was T cells isolated from PBMCs. These receptors were obtained from a human donor in good health. Each CDR3 is given with its conserved first and last residue. The order of the fields is J gene, V gene, CDR3 length, CDR3 protein.

>TRBJ1-4|TRBV5-1|15
CASSPTGTVNEKLFF
>TRBJ2-3|TRBV6-1|14
CASSRTVLTDTQYF
>TRBJ2-1|TRBV7-9|19
CASSPWGQGRARGYNEQFF
>TRBJ1-2|TRBV2|15
CASSENVGALYGYTF
>TRBJ1-2|TRBV10-3|12
CAISERSYGYTF
>TRBJ2-7|TRBV29-1|13
CSVAQRDLGGQYF
>TRBJ2-1|TRBV7-7|12
CASSLAQGEQFF
>TRBJ2-3|TRBV27|14
CASWKEGLGDTQYF
>TRBJ1-4|TRBV10-3|14
CAISGGQPNEKLFF
>TRBJ1-6|TRBV5-1|17
CASSLASGTADNSPLHF
>TRBJ2-1|TRBV11-3|13
CASSPRGRNEQFF
>TRBJ1-3|TRBV19|15
CASSLVEPRRVTIYF
>TRBJ2-7|TRBV6-5|15
CASSYTPTGGSEQYF
>TRBJ1-3|TRBV20-1|11
CSARGANTIYF
>TRBJ2-5|TRBV6-6|13
CASTDRSGETQYF
>TRBJ2-7|TRBV7-8|14
CASSLEARASEQYF
>TRBJ1-5|TRBV19|15
CASRILGERNQPQHF
>TRBJ2-7|TRBV19|15
CASSPRVTISYEQYF
>TRBJ2-1|TRBV18|15
CASSSVEGGVDEQFF
>TRBJ1-1|TRBV5-1|13
CASSQGSNTEAFF
>TRBJ1-4|TRBV7-6|17
CASSVETGAGSEGKLFF
>TRBJ2-7|TRBV18|17
CASSPPPGLTGTYEQYF
>TRBJ1-1|TRBV21-1|15
CASSSWGQGRTEAFF
>TRBJ1-1|TRBV9|11
CASGGNTEAFF
>TRBJ2-1|TRBV29-1|13
CSVSDSSYNEQFF
>TRBJ2-1|TRBV27|16
CASSPTGTSFYNEQFF
>TRBJ2-5|TRBV2|14
CASTGLAGQETQYF
>TRBJ1-2|TRBV2|12
CASSADIYGYTF
>TRBJ1-1|TRBV9|15
CASSYGGQMNTEAFF
>TRBJ1-4|TRBV5-1|14
CASSSGQANEKLFF
>TRBJ2-1|TRBV7-3|15
CASSFGGLEFDEQFF
>TRBJ2-1|TRBV10-1|12
CASSKGLSQQFF
>TRBJ1-2|TRBV5-1|15
CASSLAMDRAYGYTF
>TRBJ1-5|TRBV27|15
CASSLGWGGNQPQHF
>TRBJ2-2|TRBV2|15
CASSHLDRNTGELFF
>TRBJ2-7|TRBV18|15
CASSVRTSGAYEQYF
>TRBJ2-7|TRBV19|12
CASGGGSYEQYF
>TRBJ1-2|TRBV6-5|15
CASSYAHGRSYGYTF
>TRBJ2-1|TRBV19|13
CASTGGRGLEQFF
>TRBJ2-5|TRBV11-1|17
CASSSDRVTIQGETQYF
>TRBJ2-7|TRBV11-2|15
CASSPHRGLTYEQYF
>TRBJ2-5|TRBV11-2|15
CASRSPGLATWSPYF
>TRBJ2-2|TRBV29-1|13
CSVQASNTGELFF
>TRBJ2-7|TRBV5-1|15
CASGQSDRAAYEQYF
>TRBJ2-5|TRBV2|11
CASSDLEAQYF
>TRBJ1-1|TRBV27|15
CASSLRQSLNTEAFF
>TRBJ2-7|TRBV28|13
CASREAGLYEQYF
>TRBJ2-5|TRBV27|17
CASSLLGPGQGTETQYF
>TRBJ2-3|TRBV16|14
CASSLHSFPIGQYF
>TRBJ2-7|TRBV7-6|18
CASSLVLTPTGYLYEQYF
>TRBJ2-7|TRBV28|14
CASSLSPGHYEQYF
>TRBJ2-2|TRBV5-4|16
CASTDGVRSNTGELFF